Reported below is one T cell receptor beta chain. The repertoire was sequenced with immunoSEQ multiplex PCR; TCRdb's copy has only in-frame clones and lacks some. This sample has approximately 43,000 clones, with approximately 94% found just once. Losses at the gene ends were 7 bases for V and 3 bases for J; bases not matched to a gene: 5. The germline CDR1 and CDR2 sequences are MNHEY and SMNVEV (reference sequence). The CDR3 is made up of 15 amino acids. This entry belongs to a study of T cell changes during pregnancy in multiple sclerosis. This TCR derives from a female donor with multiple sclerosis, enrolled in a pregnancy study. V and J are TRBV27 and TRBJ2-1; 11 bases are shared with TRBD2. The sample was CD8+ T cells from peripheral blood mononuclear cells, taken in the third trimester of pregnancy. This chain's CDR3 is CASMTSGILYNEQFF. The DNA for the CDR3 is TGTGCCAGCATGACTAGCGGGATTCTCTACAATGAGCAGTTCTTC.